This TCR beta chain was retrieved from a study of blood T cell repertoires in COVID-19. Study-wide background: The samples span acute and convalescent COVID-19 from the United States, Italy and Spain. PBMCs, B-cell-depleted T cells, or T cells provided the cDNA or gDNA that made up the material.

Profiled with immunoSEQ multiplex PCR; TCRdb holds only in-frame clones, not every one. The table shows fewer than 100,000 clones, with around three quarters occurring only once. The sequence was obtained from a woman between 65 and 79 years old with acute or convalescent COVID-19. The sequenced sample consisted of peripheral blood.

CDR3 DNA: TGTGCCAGCACCCTTTTGGCGGGCGACCCGAGGGAGGAGCTGTTTTTT. Protein sequence: CASTLLAGDPREELFF. V and J are TRBV2 and TRBJ2-2; tentative D call: TRBD2 (5 bases). Trimming took off 7 bases at V and 10 bases at J, with 25 bases between the two ends. CDR3 length: 16 amino acids. Per the germline V gene, CDR1 is SNHLY and CDR2 is FYNNEI.